This T cell receptor (beta chain) was identified in a study of Graves' ophthalmopathy and Graves' hyperthyroidism. Someone took the PBMCs out of approximately 9.2 ml of fresh peripheral blood. This CDR3 is 14 amino acids long. Trimming removed 1 base from V and 2 bases from J, with 9 bases in between. CDR1 and CDR2 (germline): SEHNR, FQNEAQ (reference sequence). Amplification from RNA transcripts yielded the TCR beta CDR3 regions. Second-round multiplex PCR came after a first-round RT-PCR that employed HTBI primers. TCRdb fed the multiplex PCR reads into MiXCR, producing one record per CDR3 protein. Among hundreds of thousands of distinct CDR3 sequences, around 50% were seen once, and the ten largest hold around 43%. This clonotype was observed a handful of times. What it recognizes is unknown. Whole-study results and caveats: The majority of expanded thyroid clonotypes above 0.001 frequency also occurred in blood. Ophthalmopathy cases were distinguished from stable hyperthyroidism by a 13-signature model, reaching around 88% sensitivity and 65% to 83% specificity.

The sequence was obtained from an adult man with Graves' ophthalmopathy. The specimen sequenced was peripheral blood. V usage is TRBV7-9 and J usage is TRBJ2-7, with D perhaps matching TRBD1 (7 bases). The DNA for the CDR3 is TGTGCCAGCAGCTTAGGCGGGACAGCCTACGAGCAGTACTTC. Its protein product is CASSLGGTAYEQYF.